What follows are 10 T cell receptor beta chains derived from one specimen sequenced in a study of T cell responses to AZD1222 COVID-19 vaccine (dated by TCRdb to the early 2020s). The receptor library was made with the immunoSEQ multiplex PCR assay. TCRdb provides this immuneACCESS table in a form limited to in-frame rearrangements. Some clones are lacking; in checked studies, under half of them reflect an unresolved V gene, and why the rest are absent is not known. The sample contains approximately 67,000 clones, roughly nine tenths of them found a single time. Jointly, the top ten make up 25% to 35% of the sample. The time point label corresponds to: about 28 days (+/-7) after the second vaccine dose. The source material was peripheral blood, sampled 28 days after the second AZD1222 dose. The receptor source for this set is an adult who received the AZD1222 COVID-19 vaccine.

This clone was picked up a small number of times. J is TRBJ2-7 and V is TRBV5-1, with 9 nucleotides matching TRBD1. The germline CDR1 and CDR2 sequences are SGHRS and YFSETQ. This CDR3 has 16 amino acids. J was trimmed by 5 bases and V by 4 bases; bases with no gene match: 13. The CDR3 spells CASSLLQPGQGDEQYF. The CDR3, as DNA: TGCGCCAGCAGCCTCTTACAACCGGGACAGGGTGACGAGCAGTACTTC.

J is TRBJ1-1 and V is TRBV27, with D perhaps matching TRBD1 (5 bases). Germline lookup yields CDR1 MNHEY and CDR2 SMNVEV (reference sequence). With 0 bases removed from V and 1 base from J, the gap between germline ends came to 9 bases. This CDR3 spans 15 amino acids. CDR3 protein: CASSLSVGQNTEAFF. CDR3 nucleotide sequence: TGTGCCAGCAGTTTATCGGTCGGACAGAACACTGAAGCTTTCTTT.

The chain couples TRBV6-5 to TRBJ2-7; 7 bases align to TRBD1. Germline CDR1 is MNHEY and CDR2 is SVGAGI. With V trimmed by 6 bases and J by 2 bases, 4 bases remained unmatched. The CDR3 spans 13 residues. CDR3 coding DNA: TGTGCCAGCAGAAAGGGACAGACCTACGAGCAGTACTTC. It specifies CASRKGQTYEQYF.

The CDR3 DNA follows: TGCAGCGTTAGCTCCTGGTCGAACACTGAAGCTTTCTTT. Residues: CSVSSWSNTEAFF. The rearrangement links TRBV29-1 to TRBJ1-1; unclear D gene. Per the germline V gene, CDR1 is SQVTM and CDR2 is ANQGSEA. The V end lost 5 bases, the J end lost 1 base, and 11 bases lay between the germline ends. The CDR3 runs 13 residues.

This clone came up once. The chain couples TRBV12-5 to TRBJ2-7; TRBD2 matches at 7 bases. Germline CDR1 and CDR2: LGHNT and FRNRAP. CDR3 size: 13 residues. Trimming took 8 bases from V and 3 from J; bases not matched to a gene: 7. DNA for the CDR3: TGTGCTAGTTCTCTTCCTAGCGGCTACGAGCAGTACTTC. Translated: CASSLPSGYEQYF. Full variable domain (missing parts from reference TRBV12-5 and TRBJ2-7): DARVTQTPRHKVTEMGQEVTMRCQPILGHNTVFWYRQTMMQGLELLAYFRNRAPLDDSGMPKDRFSAEMPDATLATLKIQPSEPRDSAVYFCASSLPSGYEQYFGPGTRLTVT.

The genes are TRBV12-3 or TRBV12-4 and TRBJ2-7; 10 bases are a match to TRBD2. This CDR3 region has 13 residues. With 4 bases clipped from V and 6 bases from J, the junction kept 3 bases outside the gene matches. Written as DNA, the CDR3 is TGTGCCAGCAGTTGGGGACTAGCGACCGAGCAGTACTTC. Encoded protein: CASSWGLATEQYF.

V and J are TRBV5-5 and TRBJ1-5, with D maybe TRBD1 (6 bases). V was pared by 4 bases and J by 7 bases, with 18 bases between. From germline, CDR1 is SGHKS and CDR2 YYEKEE (reference sequence). CDR3 length: 15 residues. The CDR3 DNA reads as TGTGCCAGCAGCCTCGACAGGACCTCTCACCAGCCCCAGCATTTT. Its translation: CASSLDRTSHQPQHF.

The chain joins TRBV11-2 to TRBJ1-6; a weak D match, TRBD1 (5 bases). V dropped 5 bases and J dropped 0 bases, with 8 bases sitting between them. Germline V gene lookup returns CDR1 SGHAT and CDR2 FQNNGV. The CDR3 has 15 residues. The CDR3 loop is CASSVRDSYNSPLHF. The DNA of the CDR3 is TGTGCCAGCAGCGTCAGGGACTCCTATAATTCACCCCTCCACTTT.

This chain connects TRBV7-8 to TRBJ1-2; possibly TRBD1 for D (5 bases). CDR1 SGHVS and CDR2 FQNEAQ come from the germline V gene. The CDR3 contains 16 residues. Trimming shortened V by 5 bases and J by 1 base, and 17 bases separated the two germline ends. CDR3 amino acids: CASSLVAGAYNYGYTF. CDR3 sequence (DNA): TGTGCCAGCAGCCTGGTTGCCGGGGCTTATAACTATGGCTACACCTTC.

V and J are TRBV18 and TRBJ1-5, with D hard to call. Germline V gene data show CDR1 as KGHSH and CDR2 as LQKENI. V lost 3 bases and J 4 bases, leaving 16 bases between the germline ends. The CDR3 extends over 16 amino acids. CDR3 in DNA: TGTGCCAGCTCACCTCTCGGTGGGCAGAATAATCAGCCCCAGCATTTT. Its translation: CASSPLGGQNNQPQHF.